Listed below are T cell receptor beta chains from one sample, sequenced in a study of OX40 agonist ivuxolimab in advanced cancers. Method: immunoSEQ multiplex PCR; TCRdb's copy keeps in-frame clones and lacks some. Among 65,000 to 90,000 clones listed, roughly 86% were seen once. Here the sequenced sample was CD4+ or CD8+ T cells sorted from blood, taken in a trial of the OX40 agonist ivuxolimab. These TCRs come from an adult with an advanced solid tumor such as melanoma, head and neck, liver or kidney cancer. Each CDR3 is given with its conserved first and last residue. The order of the fields is D gene, V gene, J gene, clone size, CDR3 DNA, CDR3 protein. D genes are given only for firm matches. Not all rows give a size; the values are once, few, many and, for expanded clones, a class.

>NA|TRBV10-1|TRBJ2-7|NA
TGCGCCAGCAGTGAGACGGCCGTCGGGGAGCAGTACTTC
CASSETAVGEQYF
>TRBD1|TRBV27|TRBJ2-5|once
TGTGCCAGCAGTTTATCGGGACAGATAGAGACCCAGTACTTC
CASSLSGQIETQYF
>TRBD2|TRBV27|TRBJ2-1|NA
TGTGTCGTATCTAGCGGGGGGGCATACAATGAGCAGTTCTTC
CVVSSGGAYNEQFF
>TRBD1|TRBV7-3|TRBJ1-1|NA
TGTGCCAGCAGCTCACAGACAGGGACCACTGAAGCTTTCTTT
CASSSQTGTTEAFF
>NA|TRBV28|TRBJ1-2|NA
TGTGCCAGCATCACCGAGGGGTACTATGGCTACACCTTC
CASITEGYYGYTF
>NA|TRBV27|TRBJ2-7|NA
TGTGCCAGCAGTGGGGCCGGGTCCCAGGCCGAGCAGTACTTC
CASSGAGSQAEQYF
>NA|TRBV11-2|TRBJ1-1|NA
TGTGCCAGCAGCTTAAACACGTACGAAGCTTTCTTT
CASSLNTYEAFF
>TRBD1|TRBV11-2|TRBJ2-3|NA
TGTGCCAGCAGCCAGGGGGCTGATACGCAGTATTTT
CASSQGADTQYF
>NA|TRBV6-1|TRBJ2-6|NA
TGTGCCGGAGGGCAGTCGAACTCTGGGGCCAACGTCCTGACTTTC
CAGGQSNSGANVLTF
>NA|TRBV29-1|TRBJ2-1|NA
TGCAGCGTTGTTGGACTCCGCGAGATCCCCTACAATGAGCAGTTCTTC
CSVVGLREIPYNEQFF
>NA|TRBV19|TRBJ1-2|NA
TGTGCCAGTGCCAAACAACAGGGTGGTGGGTATGGCTACACCTTC
CASAKQQGGGYGYTF
>NA|TRBV28|TRBJ1-6|NA
TGTGCCAGCAGTTTTTCGTCAACAACCTTCGGTTCACCCCTCCACTTT
CASSFSSTTFGSPLHF
>NA|TRBV7-9|TRBJ1-1|NA
TGTGCCAGCAGCTTAAACACAGGAGGGTACACTGAAGCTTTCTTT
CASSLNTGGYTEAFF
>NA|TRBV11-1|TRBJ1-2|NA
TGTGCCAGCAGCTTAGCAGAGAGGACTCTTGTCTATGGCTACACCTTC
CASSLAERTLVYGYTF
>NA|TRBV18|TRBJ1-2|NA
TGTGCCAGCCGCCGAACTGAGCAGGCCAAGAATGGCTACACCTTC
CASRRTEQAKNGYTF